This entry features one T cell receptor (beta chain) sequence. The antigen is unknown. Germline V gene lookup returns CDR1 LNHDA and CDR2 SQIVND (reference sequence). The CDR3 extends over 16 amino acids. Trimming pared 5 bases from V and 2 bases from J, leaving 17 bases between. This record comes from a study of T cells in Graves' hyperthyroidism and ophthalmopathy. About the research overall: The authors collected peripheral blood at initial diagnosis, before any treatment.

Overall study results and limits: Expanded thyroid clonotypes (above 0.001) were mostly also found in blood. In the analysis, a 13 V-J model separated ophthalmopathy from stable hyperthyroidism.

Exclusion criteria comprised uncontrolled infection, other autoimmune disease, pregnancy or lactation. Using RNA transcripts as the source, TCR beta CDR3 regions were amplified. TCR CDR3 underwent first-round RT-PCR with the HTBI primer set. TCRdb independently ran MiXCR on the multiplex PCR reads; one entry per CDR3 protein. The table lists 500,000 to 650,000 distinct CDR3 sequences, 14% of them singletons. This TCR derives from a woman aged 40 to 50 with Graves' hyperthyroidism. V and J are TRBV19 and TRBJ2-3; tentatively, D is TRBD1 (6 bases). Sequenced input: blood. The CDR3 loop reads CASSLSSQGYTDTQYF. The CDR3 DNA sequence: TGTGCCAGTAGTCTCTCCTCACAGGGATACACAGATACGCAGTATTTT.